The 26 T cell receptor beta chains reported below all come from one sample, sequenced in a study of T cell clusters in autoimmune cytopenias. TRB was amplified by touch-down multiplex PCR, primer pools A and B combined. TCRdb re-called the multiplex PCR reads and catalogs CDR3 proteins one per entry, DNA excluded. The sample features some 5,100 distinct CDR3 sequences, with over 6% in its top ten. Each sample's input was 250 ng genomic DNA, some 38,000 genome equivalents. These data were likewise used in another study, on T cell repertoires in aging, cancer and after chemotherapy.

Sequencing used peripheral blood. The origin of the receptors is a human donor in good health.

The chain carries TRBV12-3 or TRBV12-4 and TRBJ1-6; checking the TCRdb D call of TRBD1 is not possible without DNA. The CDR3 runs to 15 residues. CDR3 region: CASSSQQGSNSPLHF.

By frequency, this clonotype registers medium-sized (0.01 to 0.1%). The chain links TRBV6-2 or TRBV6-3 to TRBJ2-2. Looked up from germline, CDR1 is MNHEY and CDR2 is SVGEGT. The CDR3 extends over 14 amino acids. This chain's CDR3 is CASSYSRGTGELFF.

Frequency places this clonotype as medium-sized. This chain joins TRBV12-3 or TRBV12-4 and TRBJ2-7; without DNA, the TCRdb call of TRBD2 cannot be checked. This CDR3 spans 14 amino acids. The CDR3 loop reads CASSLRDQNYEQYF.

In terms of frequency, this clonotype is large. This chain uses TRBV29-1 with TRBJ2-3; absent DNA, TCRdb's TRBD2 call cannot be checked. The CDR3 has 14 residues. Germline V gene lookup returns CDR1 SQVTM and CDR2 ANQGSEA. CDR3 amino acids: CSGGRAENTDTQYF.

This clonotype counts as medium-sized (0.01 to 0.1%) by frequency. CDR3 region: CASSAVGGTDTQYF. The V and J genes are TRBV6-2 or TRBV6-3 and TRBJ2-3. The CDR3 loop spans 14 amino acids. Germline lookup yields CDR1 MNHEY and CDR2 SVGEGT.

In terms of frequency, this clonotype is medium-sized. The CDR3: CASSDSRGVGAPLHF. The chain recombines TRBV10-2 with TRBJ1-6. The CDR3 covers 15 residues. Per the germline V gene, CDR1 is WSHSY and CDR2 is SAAADI.

This clonotype is medium-sized by frequency. The chain uses TRBV19 and TRBJ1-1; the TCRdb D gene call, TRBD1, has no DNA to confirm it. The CDR3 totals 14 residues. CDR1 and CDR2 (germline): LNHDA, SQIVND (reference sequence). The CDR3 loop reads CASSLTDTGWEAFF.

According to its frequency, this clonotype is medium-sized. The V and J genes are TRBV18 and TRBJ2-5; there is no DNA to check the TCRdb D call of TRBD1. Germline lookup yields CDR1 KGHSH and CDR2 LQKENI. The CDR3 totals 14 residues. CDR3 residues: CASSPRTEVETQYF. Based on the CDR3 plus reference TRBV18 and TRBJ2-5, the full variable domain is NAGVMQNPRHLVRRRGQEARLRCSPMKGHSHVYWYRQLPEEGLKFMVYLQKENIIDESGMPKERFSAEFPKEGPSILRIQQVVRGDSAAYFCASSPRTEVETQYFGPGTRLLVL.

CDR3 sequence: CSARDLRQSNTEAFF. The rearrangement joins TRBV20-1 to TRBJ1-1. There are 15 residues in the CDR3. Germline V gene lookup returns CDR1 DFQATT and CDR2 SNEGSKA (reference sequence).

The V gene is TRBV10-3, the J gene TRBJ2-7; TCRdb gives TRBD1 as the D gene, but with no DNA this cannot be confirmed. CDR3 length: 14 residues. Germline V gene lookup returns CDR1 ENHRY and CDR2 SYGVKD. This chain's CDR3 is CAISDRDSLYEQYF.

This chain joins TRBV7-2 and TRBJ1-1; without DNA, the TCRdb call of TRBD1 cannot be checked. Germline lookup yields CDR1 SGHTA and CDR2 FQGNSA. This CDR3 has 14 residues. CDR3 in amino acids: CASSSDRSYTEAFF.

This clonotype shows up as medium-sized by frequency. The chain combines TRBV12-3 or TRBV12-4 with TRBJ2-2. The CDR3 spans 12 residues. CDR3 amino acids: CASTSLGGELFF.

This clonotype is called medium-sized (0.01 to 0.1%) based on its frequency. The gene calls are TRBV29-1 and TRBJ2-1; TCRdb outputs TRBD2, but without DNA this stays unchecked. CDR3 size: 17 residues. In germline, CDR1 is SQVTM, CDR2 ANQGSEA. The CDR3 spells CSVEDAGGKSSYNEQFF.

The V and J genes are TRBV7-2 and TRBJ1-1; TCRdb indicates TRBD1, and absent DNA this call remains unverified. The germline CDR1 and CDR2 sequences are SGHTA and FQGNSA. The CDR3 covers 14 residues. The CDR3 reads CASSLTGEGAEAFF.

This clonotype is called medium-sized based on its frequency. The CDR3: CASKTGTALSYEQYF. V gene TRBV12-3 or TRBV12-4 combines with J gene TRBJ2-7; TCRdb outputs TRBD1, but without DNA this stays unchecked. The CDR3 loop spans 15 amino acids.

In terms of frequency, this clonotype is medium-sized. V usage is TRBV27 and J usage is TRBJ2-7; TCRdb picks TRBD2, but there is no DNA to check that call. This CDR3 has 15 amino acids. Germline assignment: CDR1 MNHEY and CDR2 SMNVEV (reference sequence). This CDR3 reads CASSPGLAGAHEQYF.

Judged by frequency, this clonotype is medium-sized (0.01 to 0.1%). The V and J genes are TRBV6-6 and TRBJ1-5; TCRdb designates TRBD1, a call that cannot be tested without DNA. The CDR3 is 13 residues long. Germline lookup yields CDR1 MNHNY and CDR2 SVGAGI (reference sequence). The CDR3 region is CASRVAGDQPQHF.

The chain is built from TRBV9 and TRBJ1-4; no DNA is available, so the TRBD1 call from TCRdb remains unchecked. CDR3 length: 14 amino acids. Per the germline V gene, CDR1 is SGDLS and CDR2 is YYNGEE. The CDR3 sequence is CASSPSVGREKLFF.

This clonotype registers medium-sized (0.01 to 0.1%) by frequency. This chain joins TRBV28 and TRBJ2-1. Germline CDR1 reads MDHEN; CDR2 reads SYDVKM. The CDR3 length is 14 residues. The CDR3 protein is CASSQLLGVHEQFF.

The J gene is TRBJ2-7, the V gene TRBV5-4. The CDR3 sequence is 15 residues long. Germline CDR1 reads SGHNT; CDR2 reads YYREEE (reference sequence). The CDR3 region is CASSLEGMLGIEQYF.

This clonotype is deemed medium-sized by its frequency. The V gene is TRBV6-2 or TRBV6-3, the J gene TRBJ2-3; the D call of TRBD2 rests on TCRdb alone, since no DNA is present to check it. Looked up from germline, CDR1 is MNHEY and CDR2 is SVGEGT. The CDR3 loop spans 15 amino acids. The CDR3 is CASQPGLAGASTQYF.

This clonotype is called medium-sized (0.01 to 0.1%) based on its frequency. This CDR3 is CASSIIMGQGQETQYF. This rearrangement joins TRBV19 to TRBJ2-5; as DNA is missing, the TRBD1 call by TCRdb cannot be tested. CDR3 length equals 16 residues. CDR1 and CDR2 (germline): LNHDA, SQIVND (reference sequence).

The CDR3 loop is CASSAGTRSGNTIYF. The genes are TRBV14 and TRBJ1-3. The CDR3 has 15 residues. CDR1 SGHDN and CDR2 FVKESK come from the germline V gene. The full variable domain, its missing parts supplied by reference TRBV14 and TRBJ1-3, is EAGVTQFPSHSVIEKGQTVTLRCDPISGHDNLYWYRRVMGKEIKFLLHFVKESKQDESGMPNNRFLAERTGGTYSTLKVQPAELEDSGVYFCASSAGTRSGNTIYFGEGSWLTVV.

J is TRBJ1-2 and V is TRBV11-1; the D gene TCRdb calls, TRBD1, cannot be checked with no DNA. The germline gives CDR1 SGHAT, CDR2 FQDESV (reference sequence). The CDR3 contains 13 residues. CDR3 region: CASSLTGANGYTF.

This clonotype is classed as medium-sized (0.01 to 0.1%) by frequency. V and J are TRBV7-9 and TRBJ2-3; TCRdb's assignment of TRBD2 cannot be checked, as there is no DNA. Germline loops: CDR1 SEHNR, CDR2 FQNEAQ (reference sequence). This CDR3 is 15 amino acids long. CDR3 sequence: CASSELAGVSDTQYF. Full variable domain (missing parts from reference TRBV7-9 and TRBJ2-3): DTGVSQNPRHKITKRGQNVTFRCDPISEHNRLYWYRQTLGQGPEFLTYFQNEAQLEKSRLLSDRFSAERPKGSFSTLEIQRTEQGDSAMYLCASSELAGVSDTQYFGPGTRLTVL.

The rearrangement uses TRBV28 and TRBJ2-7. CDR1 is MDHEN and CDR2 is SYDVKM in the germline V gene. This CDR3 region has 11 residues. The CDR3 spells CASKAGYEQYF. Complete variable domain (other parts from reference TRBV28 and TRBJ2-7): DVKVTQSSRYLVKRTGEKVFLECVQDMDHENMFWYRQDPGLGLRLIYFSYDVKMKEKGDIPEGYSVSREKKERFSLILESASTNQTSMYLCASKAGYEQYFGPGTRLTVT.